These 18 T cell receptor beta chains were all obtained from the same sample, sequenced in a study of Graves' ophthalmopathy and Graves' hyperthyroidism. Amplified material comprised TCR beta CDR3 regions derived from RNA transcripts. Amplification began with first-round RT-PCR using HTBI primers, then second-round multiplex PCR was performed. Via MiXCR, TCRdb re-called the multiplex PCR reads, giving one row per CDR3 protein. The data contain 300,000 to 400,000 distinct CDR3 sequences, roughly 15% of them singletons. Sequenced input: peripheral blood. These receptors came from an adult woman with stable Graves' hyperthyroidism.

This clonotype was detected ten times or more. J is TRBJ2-7 and V is TRBV6-2 or TRBV6-3; D is uncertain. Germline V gives CDR1 MNHEY, CDR2 SVGEGT. V was pared by 0 bases and J by 3 bases, with 3 bases between. The CDR3 loop spans 12 amino acids. CDR3 region: CASSYSNYEQYF. CDR3 nucleotides: TGTGCCAGCAGTTACTCTAACTACGAGCAGTACTTC.

This clonotype came up many times. The CDR3 nucleotides are TGTGCCAGCAAACAATACGAGCAGTACTTC. This sequence encodes CASKQYEQYF. The V call is TRBV6-1, the J call TRBJ2-7; D is undetermined. V dropped 7 bases and J dropped 4 bases, with 5 bases sitting between them. The CDR3 covers 10 residues. CDR1 and CDR2 from the germline V gene are MNHNS and SASEGT.

In this sample, this clonotype turned up many times. The chain recombines TRBV4-3 with TRBJ2-2; 13 bases are a match to TRBD2. J was trimmed by 6 bases and V by 3 bases; bases with no gene match: 1. The CDR3 is made up of 15 amino acids. Germline lookup yields CDR1 LGHNA and CDR2 YSLEER. The CDR3 sequence is CASSQTSGRPGELFF. The CDR3 region has the DNA TGCGCCAGCAGCCAGACTAGCGGGAGGCCCGGGGAGCTGTTTTTT.

This clonotype occurred many times. The chain links TRBV25-1 to TRBJ1-2, with 10 bases lining up with TRBD1. The germline CDR1 and CDR2 sequences are MGHDK and SYGVNS. V trimming: 7 bases; J trimming: 3 bases; junction bases outside the gene matches: 5. The CDR3 spans 14 residues. CDR3 amino acids: CASKGTGVDYGYTF. CDR3 DNA: TGTGCCAGCAAGGGGACAGGGGTTGACTATGGCTACACCTTC.

This clonotype was picked up many times. CDR3 nucleotide sequence: TGTGCCACCCGACAGGGCATCAATGCCTACGAGCAGTACTTC. Amino acids: CATRQGINAYEQYF. This chain uses TRBV19 with TRBJ2-7; TRBD1 matches at 7 bases. Germline CDR1 reads LNHDA; CDR2 reads SQIVND (reference sequence). J lost 2 bases, V lost 10 bases, and 11 bases had no gene match. The CDR3 is made up of 14 amino acids. The full variable domain, completed using reference TRBV19 and TRBJ2-7, is DGGITQSPKYLFRKEGQNVTLSCEQNLNHDAMYWYRQDPGQGLRLIYYSQIVNDFQKGDIAEGYSVSREKKESFPLTVTSAQKNPTAFYLCATRQGINAYEQYFGPGTRLTVT.

This clonotype was seen ten or more times. The rearrangement uses TRBV28 and TRBJ1-5; no clear D gene. The CDR3 loop spans 14 amino acids. The germline gives CDR1 MDHEN, CDR2 SYDVKM. V dropped 0 bases and J dropped 2 bases, with 5 bases sitting between them. Here the CDR3 DNA reads TGTGCCAGCAGTTTATGGGGAGGCAATCAGCCCCAGCATTTT. It yields the protein CASSLWGGNQPQHF.

This clonotype appeared many times. The chain has TRBV5-1 and TRBJ1-6; D ambiguous. The CDR3 runs 15 residues. V lost 0 bases and J lost 1, with 5 bases in between. Germline V gene lookup returns CDR1 SGHRS and CDR2 YFSETQ. The DNA for the CDR3 is TGCGCCAGCAGCTTGGGGAGGTCCTATAATTCACCCCTCCACTTT. It codes for CASSLGRSYNSPLHF.

This clonotype was seen ten or more times. The V and J genes are TRBV11-2 and TRBJ2-7; D perhaps matches TRBD2 (5 bases). V shed 8 bases and J shed 5 bases, with 16 bases lying between them. This CDR3 has 13 residues. Germline-derived CDR1 and CDR2 are SGHAT and FQNNGV. As DNA, the CDR3 is TGTGCCAGCTCTAGCCCACAGCACCACGAGCAGTACTTC. Its translation is CASSSPQHHEQYF.

This clonotype was found many times. The chain recombines TRBV27 with TRBJ2-5, with D tentatively TRBD1 or TRBD2 (5 bases each). The germline V gene encodes CDR1 MNHEY and CDR2 SMNVEV (reference sequence). Trimming stripped 3 bases from V and 4 bases from J, with 12 bases between. CDR3 length equals 14 residues. DNA of the CDR3: TGTGCCAGCAGTTTGGGACGTCGTGTAGAGACCCAGTACTTC. Translated, it gives CASSLGRRVETQYF.

This clonotype has only a few counts. V gene TRBV18 combines with J gene TRBJ2-1; 9 bases fit TRBD1. CDR1 is KGHSH and CDR2 is LQKENI in the germline V gene. Trimming cost V 3 bases and J 7 bases; bases outside gene matches: 7. CDR3 length: 15 residues. The CDR3 DNA reads as TGTGCCAGCTCACCTGGTACAGGGGGCGAAAATGAGCAGTTCTTC. This gives the protein CASSPGTGGENEQFF.

The table lists this clonotype with many counts. The V gene is TRBV19, the J gene TRBJ1-3, with unresolved D. V lost 6 bases and J lost 4, with 10 bases in between. Germline CDR1 reads LNHDA; CDR2 reads SQIVND (reference sequence). The CDR3 sequence is 13 residues long. Written as DNA, the CDR3 is TGTGCCAGTAGACTCGGAGGGGGAAACACCATATATTTT. Its translation is CASRLGGGNTIYF. The full variable domain, its missing parts supplied by reference TRBV19 and TRBJ1-3, is DGGITQSPKYLFRKEGQNVTLSCEQNLNHDAMYWYRQDPGQGLRLIYYSQIVNDFQKGDIAEGYSVSREKKESFPLTVTSAQKNPTAFYLCASRLGGGNTIYFGEGSWLTVV.

This clonotype occurred many times. V usage is TRBV2 and J usage is TRBJ1-6; D unclear. This CDR3 is 15 amino acids long. In germline, CDR1 is SNHLY, CDR2 FYNNEI. V lost 1 base to trimming and J lost 3 bases, with 7 bases between them. CDR3 residues: CASSEGGLYNSPLHF. The DNA for the CDR3 is TGTGCCAGCAGTGAAGGCGGACTCTATAATTCACCCCTCCACTTT.

This clonotype was detected ten times or more. The rearrangement links TRBV19 to TRBJ1-1; D is undetermined. V gave up 6 bases and J gave up 3 bases, with 11 bases separating them. CDR1 and CDR2 (germline): LNHDA, SQIVND (reference sequence). CDR3 size: 13 residues. In nucleotides, the CDR3 is TGTGCCAGTAGCCCGGATAAGTACACTGAAGCTTTCTTT. This sequence encodes CASSPDKYTEAFF.

There are many counts of this clonotype. In DNA, the CDR3 is TGTGCCAGCAGTGGCCGGGACAACTCCTACGAGCAGTACTTC. Translation: CASSGRDNSYEQYF. The chain carries TRBV28 and TRBJ2-7; weak D call: TRBD1 (6 bases). CDR3 length: 14 amino acids. Germline V gene lookup returns CDR1 MDHEN and CDR2 SYDVKM. Deletions cut 5 bases from V and 0 bases from J, with 11 bases between.

The sample holds many counts of this clonotype. The chain is built from TRBV28 and TRBJ2-2; 8 bases line up with TRBD1. The CDR3 is made up of 14 amino acids. V lost 6 bases to trimming and J lost 1 base; unmatched junction nucleotides: 1. Germline CDR1 is MDHEN and CDR2 is SYDVKM. The chain's CDR3 is CASRGQVNTGELFF. CDR3 coding DNA: TGTGCCAGCAGGGGACAGGTGAACACCGGGGAGCTGTTTTTT. The whole variable domain, remainder taken from reference TRBV28 and TRBJ2-2, is DVKVTQSSRYLVKRTGEKVFLECVQDMDHENMFWYRQDPGLGLRLIYFSYDVKMKEKGDIPEGYSVSREKKERFSLILESASTNQTSMYLCASRGQVNTGELFFGEGSRLTVL.

This clonotype was counted at least ten times. The chain carries TRBV5-1 and TRBJ2-7; D is undetermined. Trimming left V 4 bases short and J 3 bases short, with 11 bases between. CDR1 and CDR2 (germline): SGHRS, YFSETQ. The CDR3 has 13 residues. Here the CDR3 reads CASSPGSYYEQYF. For the CDR3, the DNA is TGCGCCAGCAGCCCCGGATCGTACTACGAGCAGTACTTC.

Comments on this clonotype: A much larger clone sits a single nucleotide away, making a read error possible. The chain joins TRBV7-9 to TRBJ2-2; D is uncertain. The CDR3 totals 11 residues. Germline CDR1 and CDR2: SEHNR and FQNEAQ (reference sequence). V lost 6 bases to trimming and J lost 4 bases, with 3 bases between them. Here the CDR3 DNA reads TGTGCCAGCAGAAGCACCGGGGAGCTGTTTTTT. Protein sequence: CASRSTGELFF.

The rearrangement uses TRBV20-1 and TRBJ1-5, with 12 bases matching TRBD1. CDR3 length equals 13 residues. V shed 6 bases, J shed 6 bases, and the junction held 3 bases outside the gene matches. From germline, CDR1 is DFQATT and CDR2 SNEGSKA (reference sequence). The CDR3 DNA follows: TGCAGTGCGGGACAGGGGGCGCCTCAGCCCCAGCATTTT. Translation gives CSAGQGAPQPQHF.